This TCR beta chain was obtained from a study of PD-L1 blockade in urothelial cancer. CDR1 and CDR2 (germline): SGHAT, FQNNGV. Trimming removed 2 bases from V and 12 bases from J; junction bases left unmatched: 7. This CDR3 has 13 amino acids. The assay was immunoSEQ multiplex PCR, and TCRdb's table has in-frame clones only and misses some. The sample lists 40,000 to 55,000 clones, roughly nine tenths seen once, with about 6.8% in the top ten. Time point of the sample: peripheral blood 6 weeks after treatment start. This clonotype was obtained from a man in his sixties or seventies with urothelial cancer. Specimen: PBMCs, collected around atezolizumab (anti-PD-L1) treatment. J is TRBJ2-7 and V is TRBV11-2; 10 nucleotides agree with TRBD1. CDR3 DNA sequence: TGTGCCAGCAGCTTAACGGGACAGGGGCCAACGTACTTC. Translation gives CASSLTGQGPTYF.